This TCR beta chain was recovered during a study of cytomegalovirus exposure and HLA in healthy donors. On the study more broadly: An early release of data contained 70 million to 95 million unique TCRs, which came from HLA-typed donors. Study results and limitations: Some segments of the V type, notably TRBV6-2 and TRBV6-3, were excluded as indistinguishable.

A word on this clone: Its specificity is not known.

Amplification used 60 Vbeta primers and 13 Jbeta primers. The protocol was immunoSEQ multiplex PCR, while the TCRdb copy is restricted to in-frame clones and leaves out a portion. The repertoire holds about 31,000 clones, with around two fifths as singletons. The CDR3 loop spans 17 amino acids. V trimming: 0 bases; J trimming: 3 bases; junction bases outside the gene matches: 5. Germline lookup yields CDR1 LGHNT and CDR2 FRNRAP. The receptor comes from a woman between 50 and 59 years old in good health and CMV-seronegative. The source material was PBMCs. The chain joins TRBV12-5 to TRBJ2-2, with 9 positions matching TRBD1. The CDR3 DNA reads TGTGCTAGTGGTTTGGTACTCGACAGGGGGGACACCGGGGAGCTGTTTTTT. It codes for CASGLVLDRGDTGELFF.